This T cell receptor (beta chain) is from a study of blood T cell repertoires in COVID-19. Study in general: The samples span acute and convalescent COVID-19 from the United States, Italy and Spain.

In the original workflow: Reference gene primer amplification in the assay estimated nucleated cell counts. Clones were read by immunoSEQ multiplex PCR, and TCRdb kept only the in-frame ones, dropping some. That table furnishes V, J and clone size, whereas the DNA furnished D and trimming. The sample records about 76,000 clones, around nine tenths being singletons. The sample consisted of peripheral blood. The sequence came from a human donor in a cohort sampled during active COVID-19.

CDR3 nucleotide sequence: TGTGCCAGCAGCCCCCCGACAGATACGCAGTATTTT. It codes for CASSPPTDTQYF. The rearrangement links TRBV9 to TRBJ2-3; unclear D gene. Trimming shortened V by 4 bases and J by 3 bases, and 6 bases separated the two germline ends. The CDR3 is 12 amino acids. The germline V gene encodes CDR1 SGDLS and CDR2 YYNGEE.